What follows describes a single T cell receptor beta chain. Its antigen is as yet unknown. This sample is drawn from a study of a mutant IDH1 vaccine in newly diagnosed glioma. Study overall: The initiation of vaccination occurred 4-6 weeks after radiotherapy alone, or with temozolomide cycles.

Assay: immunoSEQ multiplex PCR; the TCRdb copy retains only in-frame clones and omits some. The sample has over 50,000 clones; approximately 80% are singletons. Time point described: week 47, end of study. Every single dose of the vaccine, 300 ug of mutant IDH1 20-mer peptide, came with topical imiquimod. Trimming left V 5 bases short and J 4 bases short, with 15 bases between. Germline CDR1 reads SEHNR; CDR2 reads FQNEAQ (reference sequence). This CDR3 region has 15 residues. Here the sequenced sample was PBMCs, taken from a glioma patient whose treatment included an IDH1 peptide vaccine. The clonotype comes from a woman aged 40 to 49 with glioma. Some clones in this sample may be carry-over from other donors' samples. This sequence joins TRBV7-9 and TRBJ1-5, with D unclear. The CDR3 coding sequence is TGTGCCAGCAGCCCCCCCGGTGCCTTTAATCAGCCCCAGCATTTT. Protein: CASSPPGAFNQPQHF.